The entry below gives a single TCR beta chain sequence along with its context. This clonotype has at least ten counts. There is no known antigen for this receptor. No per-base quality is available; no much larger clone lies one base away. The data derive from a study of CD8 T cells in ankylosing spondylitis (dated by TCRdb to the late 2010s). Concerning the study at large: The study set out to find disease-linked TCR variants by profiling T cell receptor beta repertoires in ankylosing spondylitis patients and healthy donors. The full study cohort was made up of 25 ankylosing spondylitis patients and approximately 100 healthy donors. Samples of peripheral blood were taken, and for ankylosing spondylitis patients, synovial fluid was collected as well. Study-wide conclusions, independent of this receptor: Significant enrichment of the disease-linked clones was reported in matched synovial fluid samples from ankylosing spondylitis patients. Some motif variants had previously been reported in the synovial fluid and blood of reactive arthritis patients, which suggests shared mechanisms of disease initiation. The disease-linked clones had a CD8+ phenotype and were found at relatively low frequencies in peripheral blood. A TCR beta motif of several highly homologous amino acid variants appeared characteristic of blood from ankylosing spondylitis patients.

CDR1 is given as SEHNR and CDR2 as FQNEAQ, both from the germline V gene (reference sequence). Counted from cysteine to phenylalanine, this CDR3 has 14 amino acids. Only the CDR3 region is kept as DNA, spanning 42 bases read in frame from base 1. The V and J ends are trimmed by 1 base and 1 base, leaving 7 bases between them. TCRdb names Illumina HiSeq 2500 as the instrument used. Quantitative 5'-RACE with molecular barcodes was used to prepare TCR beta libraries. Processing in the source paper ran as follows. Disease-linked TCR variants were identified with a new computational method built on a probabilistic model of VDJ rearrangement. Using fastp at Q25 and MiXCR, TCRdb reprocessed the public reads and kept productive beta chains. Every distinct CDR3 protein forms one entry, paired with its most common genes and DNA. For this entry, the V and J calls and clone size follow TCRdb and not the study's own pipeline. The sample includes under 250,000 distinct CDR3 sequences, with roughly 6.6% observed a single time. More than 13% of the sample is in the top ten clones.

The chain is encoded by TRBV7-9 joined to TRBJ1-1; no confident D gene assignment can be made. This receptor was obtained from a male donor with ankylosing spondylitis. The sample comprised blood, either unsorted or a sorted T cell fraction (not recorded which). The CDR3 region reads CASSLGYQNTEAFF. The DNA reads TGTGCCAGCAGCTTAGGGTACCAGAACACTGAAGCTTTCTTT.